One and the same sample provided the 8 T cell receptor beta chains below, sequenced in a study of CD8+CD57+ T cells in acquired aplastic anemia. Profiles of TCR beta VDJ and CDR3 were generated from a genomic DNA template. TCRdb used MiXCR to reprocess the reads, holding one entry per CDR3 protein. Seen here are roughly 180,000 distinct CDR3 sequences, 63% observed once, and the top ten hold under 55%. The sequenced patients had an expansion of CD8+CD57+ cells seen by flow cytometry. The sequenced material came from sorted CD4+, CD8+, or CD8+CD57+ T cells (not recorded which) from PBMCs. The receptors were sampled from a human donor with aplastic anemia.

The table lists this clonotype with a few counts. The chain recombines TRBV11-2 with TRBJ2-7; 9 nucleotides match TRBD2. The V and J ends lost 5 bases and 3 bases, in that order; junction bases with no gene match: 8. This CDR3 contains 15 residues. CDR1 and CDR2 (germline): SGHAT, FQNNGV. The DNA of the CDR3 is TGTGCCAGCAGCATTGAGACTAGCGGCTTCTACGAGCAGTACTTC. Translating it yields CASSIETSGFYEQYF.

There are many counts of this clonotype. The rearrangement joins TRBV11-2 to TRBJ2-2; D unclear. CDR3 length equals 15 residues. Trimming took off 5 bases at V and 5 bases at J, with 15 bases between the two ends. Germline values: CDR1 SGHAT, CDR2 FQNNGV. DNA of the CDR3: TGTGCCAGCAGCGCCCCCCCTCTCCAGACCGGGGAGCTGTTTTTT. Its protein product is CASSAPPLQTGELFF.

This clonotype was seen at least ten times. J is TRBJ1-5 and V is TRBV19; D is undetermined. The CDR3 covers 13 residues. Per germline, CDR1 LNHDA and CDR2 SQIVND (reference sequence). Trimming cost V 3 bases and J 2 bases, with 5 bases left between them. CDR3 residues: CASSMGGNQPQHF. The CDR3 nucleotides are TGTGCCAGTAGTATGGGAGGCAATCAGCCCCAGCATTTT. The full variable domain, in which reference TRBV19 and TRBJ1-5 provide the parts outside the CDR3, is DGGITQSPKYLFRKEGQNVTLSCEQNLNHDAMYWYRQDPGQGLRLIYYSQIVNDFQKGDIAEGYSVSREKKESFPLTVTSAQKNPTAFYLCASSMGGNQPQHFGDGTRLSIL.

This clonotype was counted a single time. The chain links TRBV7-2 to TRBJ1-6; D might be TRBD1 (6 bases). Trimming took 6 bases from V and 9 from J, leaving 15 bases between them. The CDR3 runs to 14 residues. Germline-derived CDR1 and CDR2 are SGHTA and FQGNSA. For the CDR3, the DNA is TGTGCCAGCAGTCCAACAGGGTTGGGTTCACCCCTCCACTTT. This translates into CASSPTGLGSPLHF.

The chain couples TRBV19 to TRBJ2-3; 10 nucleotides match TRBD1. J lost 4 bases, V lost 0 bases, and 1 base had no gene match. Germline-derived CDR1 and CDR2 are LNHDA and SQIVND (reference sequence). The CDR3 sequence is 15 residues long. The CDR3 spells CASSIEGQGADTQYF. Here the CDR3 DNA reads TGTGCCAGTAGTATAGAAGGACAGGGGGCAGATACGCAGTATTTT.

In the case of this clonotype: A much larger clone differs from this one at a single base, so this may be a read error. The CDR3 region is CAGSLRTHGYTF. CDR3 sequence (DNA): TGTGCCGGCAGTTTGAGGACACATGGCTACACCTTC. The chain employs TRBV12-3 or TRBV12-4 and TRBJ1-2; D is possibly TRBD1 (5 bases). The CDR3 covers 12 residues.

The chain combines TRBV4-1 with TRBJ1-2, with 7 positions matching TRBD1. The V gene's germline CDR1 is MGHRA and CDR2 YSYEKL. The V gene end was trimmed by 1 base and the J gene end by 2 bases; junction bases not matched to a gene: 7. This CDR3 is 16 amino acids long. The CDR3 DNA reads as TGCGCCAGCAGCCAAGCGCAGGGGGGGACCAACTATGGCTACACCTTC. Its protein product is CASSQAQGGTNYGYTF.

This chain connects TRBV9 to TRBJ2-7; D may be TRBD1 (6 bases). Trimming took 4 bases from V and 3 from J, leaving 14 bases between them. The CDR3 has 14 amino acids. Germline loops: CDR1 SGDLS, CDR2 YYNGEE. CDR3 residues: CASSPGGRGYEQYF. The DNA for the CDR3 is TGTGCCAGCAGCCCAGGTGGCAGGGGCTACGAGCAGTACTTC.